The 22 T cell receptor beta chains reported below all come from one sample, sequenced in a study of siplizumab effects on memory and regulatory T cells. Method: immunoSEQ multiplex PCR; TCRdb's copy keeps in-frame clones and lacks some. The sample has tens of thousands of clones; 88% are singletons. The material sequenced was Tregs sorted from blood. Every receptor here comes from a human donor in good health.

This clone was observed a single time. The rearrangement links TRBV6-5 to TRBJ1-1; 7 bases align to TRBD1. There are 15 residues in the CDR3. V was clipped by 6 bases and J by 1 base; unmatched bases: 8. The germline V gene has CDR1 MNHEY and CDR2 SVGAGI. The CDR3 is CASSPDRVQNTEAFF. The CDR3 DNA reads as TGTGCCAGCAGCCCCGACAGGGTACAGAACACTGAAGCTTTCTTT.

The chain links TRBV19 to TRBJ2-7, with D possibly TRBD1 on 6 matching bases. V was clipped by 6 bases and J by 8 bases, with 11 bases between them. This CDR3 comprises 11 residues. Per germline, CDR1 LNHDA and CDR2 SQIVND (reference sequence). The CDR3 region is CASSLGAQQYF. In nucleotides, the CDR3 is TGTGCCAGTAGCTTGGGGGCTCAGCAGTACTTC. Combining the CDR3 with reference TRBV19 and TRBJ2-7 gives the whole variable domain DGGITQSPKYLFRKEGQNVTLSCEQNLNHDAMYWYRQDPGQGLRLIYYSQIVNDFQKGDIAEGYSVSREKKESFPLTVTSAQKNPTAFYLCASSLGAQQYFGPGTRLTVT.

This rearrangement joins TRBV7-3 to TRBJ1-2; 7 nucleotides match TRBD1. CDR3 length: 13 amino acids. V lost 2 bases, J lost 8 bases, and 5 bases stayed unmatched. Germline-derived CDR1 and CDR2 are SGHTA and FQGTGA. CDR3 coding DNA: TGTGCCAGCAGCTTAGAGGGGGCGAAGGGCTACACCTTC. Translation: CASSLEGAKGYTF.

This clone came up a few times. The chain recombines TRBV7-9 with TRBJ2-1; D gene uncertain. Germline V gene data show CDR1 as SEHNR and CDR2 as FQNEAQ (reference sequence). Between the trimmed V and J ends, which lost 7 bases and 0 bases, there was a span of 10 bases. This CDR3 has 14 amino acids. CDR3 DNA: TGTGCCAGCAACGATAAGGACTCCTACAATGAGCAGTTCTTC. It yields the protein CASNDKDSYNEQFF.

The CDR3 DNA reads as TGTGCCAGCAGTGTTTCTGAGGCGAGCTCCTACGAGCAGTACTTC. Translation gives CASSVSEASSYEQYF. The rearrangement links TRBV2 to TRBJ2-7; D uncertain. The ends were cut back, 4 bases at V and 0 bases at J, with 13 bases in the middle. The CDR3 length is 15 residues. The germline CDR1 and CDR2 sequences are SNHLY and FYNNEI.

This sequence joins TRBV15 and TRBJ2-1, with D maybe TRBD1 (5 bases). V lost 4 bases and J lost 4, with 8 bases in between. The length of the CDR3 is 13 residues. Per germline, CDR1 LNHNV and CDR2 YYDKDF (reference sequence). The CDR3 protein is CATSTRVYNEQFF. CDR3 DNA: TGTGCCACCAGCACCAGGGTATACAATGAGCAGTTCTTC.

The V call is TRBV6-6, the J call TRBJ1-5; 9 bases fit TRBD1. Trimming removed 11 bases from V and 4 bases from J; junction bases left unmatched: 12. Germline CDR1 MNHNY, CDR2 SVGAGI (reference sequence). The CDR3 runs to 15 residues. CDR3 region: CAARPGDRENQPQHF. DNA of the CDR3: TGTGCCGCCCGCCCCGGGGACAGGGAAAATCAGCCCCAGCATTTT.

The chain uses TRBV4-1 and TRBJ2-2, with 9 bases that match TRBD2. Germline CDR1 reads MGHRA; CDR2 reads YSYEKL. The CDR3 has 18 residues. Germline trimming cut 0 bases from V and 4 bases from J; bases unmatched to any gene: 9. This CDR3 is CASSQDGSGSPSTGELFF. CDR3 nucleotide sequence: TGCGCCAGCAGCCAAGATGGTAGCGGGAGTCCTTCCACCGGGGAGCTGTTTTTT.

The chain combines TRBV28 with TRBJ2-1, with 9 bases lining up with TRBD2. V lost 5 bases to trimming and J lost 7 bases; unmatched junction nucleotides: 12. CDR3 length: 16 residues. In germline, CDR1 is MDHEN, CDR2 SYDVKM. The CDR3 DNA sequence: TGTGCCAGCAGTGCTGCAGGGCTAGCGGGACTAAATGAGCAGTTCTTC. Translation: CASSAAGLAGLNEQFF.

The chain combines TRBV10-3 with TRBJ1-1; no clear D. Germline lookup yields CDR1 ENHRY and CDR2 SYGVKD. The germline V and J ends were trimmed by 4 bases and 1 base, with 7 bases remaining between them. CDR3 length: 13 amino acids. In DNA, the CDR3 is TGTGCCATCAGTGGAGGCCAGAACACTGAAGCTTTCTTT. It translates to CAISGGQNTEAFF.

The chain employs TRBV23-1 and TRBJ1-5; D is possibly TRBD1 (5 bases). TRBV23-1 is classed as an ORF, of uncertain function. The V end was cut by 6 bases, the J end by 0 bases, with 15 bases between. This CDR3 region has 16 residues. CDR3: CASRRDCTYSNQPQHF. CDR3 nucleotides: TGCGCCAGCAGGCGGGACTGTACTTATAGCAATCAGCCCCAGCATTTT.

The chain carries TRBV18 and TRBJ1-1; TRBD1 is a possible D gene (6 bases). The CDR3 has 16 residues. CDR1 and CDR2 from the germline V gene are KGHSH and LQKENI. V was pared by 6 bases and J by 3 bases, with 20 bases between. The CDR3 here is CASSSPLRGGYTEAFF. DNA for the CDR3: TGTGCCAGCTCCTCACCCCTTAGGGGGGGGTACACTGAAGCTTTCTTT. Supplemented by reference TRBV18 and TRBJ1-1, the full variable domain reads NAGVMQNPRHLVRRRGQEARLRCSPMKGHSHVYWYRQLPEEGLKFMVYLQKENIIDESGMPKERFSAEFPKEGPSILRIQQVVRGDSAAYFCASSSPLRGGYTEAFFGQGTRLTVV.

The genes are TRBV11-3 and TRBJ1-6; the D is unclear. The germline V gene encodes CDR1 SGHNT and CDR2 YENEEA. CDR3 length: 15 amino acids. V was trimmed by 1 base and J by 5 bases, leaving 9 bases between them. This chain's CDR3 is CASSLGGRNNSPLHF. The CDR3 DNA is TGTGCCAGCAGCTTAGGTGGACGGAATAATTCACCCCTCCACTTT.

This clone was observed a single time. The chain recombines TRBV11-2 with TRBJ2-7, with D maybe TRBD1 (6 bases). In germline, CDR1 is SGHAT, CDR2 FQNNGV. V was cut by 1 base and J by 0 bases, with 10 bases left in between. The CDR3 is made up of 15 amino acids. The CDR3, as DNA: TGTGCCAGCAGCTTAGCCACAGGGAGCTCCTACGAGCAGTACTTC. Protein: CASSLATGSSYEQYF.

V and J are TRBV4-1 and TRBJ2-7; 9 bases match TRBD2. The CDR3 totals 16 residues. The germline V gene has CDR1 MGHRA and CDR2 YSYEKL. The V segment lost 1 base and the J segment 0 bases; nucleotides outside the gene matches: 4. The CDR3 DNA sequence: TGCGCCAGCAGCCAAGTTCGCGGGAGGGCCTCCTACGAGCAGTACTTC. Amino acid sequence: CASSQVRGRASYEQYF.

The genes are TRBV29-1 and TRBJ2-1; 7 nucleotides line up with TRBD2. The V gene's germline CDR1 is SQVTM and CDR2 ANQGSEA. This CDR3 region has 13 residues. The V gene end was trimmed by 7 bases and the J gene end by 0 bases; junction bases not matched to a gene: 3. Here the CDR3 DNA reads TGCAGCGGGGGCGGGGGCTCCTACAATGAGCAGTTCTTC. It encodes CSGGGGSYNEQFF.

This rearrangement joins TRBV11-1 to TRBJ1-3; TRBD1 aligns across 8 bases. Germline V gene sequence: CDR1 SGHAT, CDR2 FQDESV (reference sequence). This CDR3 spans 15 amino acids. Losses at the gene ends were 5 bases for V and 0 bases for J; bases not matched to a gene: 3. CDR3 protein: CASSGTGHSGNTIYF. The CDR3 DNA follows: TGTGCCAGCAGCGGGACAGGCCACTCTGGAAACACCATATATTTT. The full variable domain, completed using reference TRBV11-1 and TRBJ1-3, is EAEVAQSPRYKITEKSQAVAFWCDPISGHATLYWYRQILGQGPELLVQFQDESVVDDSQLPKDRFSAERLKGVDSTLKIQPAELGDSAMYLCASSGTGHSGNTIYFGEGSWLTVV.

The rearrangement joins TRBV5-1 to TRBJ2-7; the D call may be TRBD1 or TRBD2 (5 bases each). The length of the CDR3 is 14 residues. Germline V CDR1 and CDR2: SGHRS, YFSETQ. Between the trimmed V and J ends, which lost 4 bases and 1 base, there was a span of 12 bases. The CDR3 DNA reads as TGCGCCAGCAGCCTAGGGACGGCTTCCTACGAGCAGTACTTC. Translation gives CASSLGTASYEQYF.

CDR3 loop: CASSQDTGTAQYF. Written as DNA, the CDR3 is TGTGCCAGCAGCCAAGATACAGGGACGGCCCAGTACTTC. The V and J genes are TRBV14 and TRBJ2-5, with a weak D call TRBD1 (6 bases). The V end was cut by 0 bases, the J end by 9 bases, with 11 bases between. Germline CDR1 reads SGHDN; CDR2 reads FVKESK. CDR3 size: 13 residues.

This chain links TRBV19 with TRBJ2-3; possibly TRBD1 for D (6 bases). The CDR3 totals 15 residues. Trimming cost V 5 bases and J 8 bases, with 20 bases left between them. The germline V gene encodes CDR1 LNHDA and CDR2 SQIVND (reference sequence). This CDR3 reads CASSYPPGAIVTQYF. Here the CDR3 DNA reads TGTGCCAGTAGTTACCCCCCAGGGGCCATCGTTACGCAGTATTTT.

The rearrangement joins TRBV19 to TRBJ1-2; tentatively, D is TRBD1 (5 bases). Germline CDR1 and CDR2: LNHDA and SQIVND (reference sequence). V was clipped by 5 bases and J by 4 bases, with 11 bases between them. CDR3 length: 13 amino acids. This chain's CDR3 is CASSQKGTYGYTF. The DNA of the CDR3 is TGTGCCAGTAGTCAAAAGGGGACCTATGGCTACACCTTC.

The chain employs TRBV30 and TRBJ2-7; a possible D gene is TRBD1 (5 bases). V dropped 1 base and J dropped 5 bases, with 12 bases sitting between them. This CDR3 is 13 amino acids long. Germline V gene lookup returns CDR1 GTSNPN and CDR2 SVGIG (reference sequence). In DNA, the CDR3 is TGTGCCTGGAGTGGTCCCAGGGCGAACGAGCAGTACTTC. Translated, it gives CAWSGPRANEQYF.